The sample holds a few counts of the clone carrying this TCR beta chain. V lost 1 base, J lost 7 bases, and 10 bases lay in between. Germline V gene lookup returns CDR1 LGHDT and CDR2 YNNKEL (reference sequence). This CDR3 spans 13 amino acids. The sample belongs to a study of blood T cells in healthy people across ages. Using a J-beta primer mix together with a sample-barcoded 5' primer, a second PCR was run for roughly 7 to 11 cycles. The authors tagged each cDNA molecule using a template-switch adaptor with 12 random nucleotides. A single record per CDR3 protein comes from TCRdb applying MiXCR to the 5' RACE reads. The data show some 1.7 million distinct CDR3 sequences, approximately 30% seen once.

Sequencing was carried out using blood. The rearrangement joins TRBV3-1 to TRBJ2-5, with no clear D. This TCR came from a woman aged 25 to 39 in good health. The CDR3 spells CASSQGIPGTQYF. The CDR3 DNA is TGTGCCAGCAGCCAAGGCATCCCCGGGACCCAGTACTTC.